Listed here is a single T cell receptor (beta chain). Its antigen is still unknown. The record originates from a study of PD-1 blockade in mismatch repair-deficient tumors. Sample time point: roughly 10-day in vitro stimulation with candidate neoantigen peptide 6. All patients were mismatch repair deficient, assessed by either PCR or immunohistochemistry. An identically run culture lacking peptide was the fold-change baseline. Repertoires were generated with immunoSEQ multiplex PCR, while TCRdb's copy carries only in-frame clones and drops some. The sample has approximately 13,000 clones, 86% seen once; the top ten hold 4.6%. CDR3 size: 14 residues. Germline V gene data show CDR1 as LNHDA and CDR2 as SQIVND (reference sequence). The trim removed 8 bases at V and 7 bases at J, leaving 10 bases unmatched.

Sequenced here: cells cultured in vitro, sampled from a patient treated with pembrolizumab. The TCR sequence derives from an adult with mismatch repair-deficient cancer. V is TRBV19 and J is TRBJ2-1; 8 bases are shared with TRBD2. CDR3 loop: CASSFRGGSNEQFF. As DNA, the CDR3 is TGTGCCAGTTCTTTCCGGGGGGGGAGTAATGAGCAGTTCTTC.